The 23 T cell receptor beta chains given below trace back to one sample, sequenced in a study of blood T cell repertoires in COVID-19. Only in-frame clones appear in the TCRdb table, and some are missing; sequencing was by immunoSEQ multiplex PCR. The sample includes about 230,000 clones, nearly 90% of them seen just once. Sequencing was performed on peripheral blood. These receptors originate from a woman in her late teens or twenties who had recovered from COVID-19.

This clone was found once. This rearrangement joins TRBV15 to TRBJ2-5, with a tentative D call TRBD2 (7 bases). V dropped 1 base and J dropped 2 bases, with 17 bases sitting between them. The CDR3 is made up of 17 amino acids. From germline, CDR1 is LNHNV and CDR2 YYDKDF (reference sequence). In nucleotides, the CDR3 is TGTGCCACCAGCAGAGGGGCCGTCGGGGGGCCACAAGAGACCCAGTACTTC. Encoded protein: CATSRGAVGGPQETQYF. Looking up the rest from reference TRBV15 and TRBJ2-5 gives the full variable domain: DAMVIQNPRYQVTQFGKPVTLSCSQTLNHNVMYWYQQKSSQAPKLLFHYYDKDFNNEADTPDNFQSRRPNTSFCFLDIRSPGLGDTAMYLCATSRGAVGGPQETQYFGPGTRLLVL.

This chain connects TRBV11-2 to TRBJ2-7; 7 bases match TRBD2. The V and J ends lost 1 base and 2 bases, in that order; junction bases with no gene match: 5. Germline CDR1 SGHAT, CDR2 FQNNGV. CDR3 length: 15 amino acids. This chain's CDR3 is CASSLGSGLPYEQYF. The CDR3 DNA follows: TGTGCCAGCAGCTTAGGTAGCGGGCTTCCCTACGAGCAGTACTTC.

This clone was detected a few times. In DNA form, the CDR3 reads TGTGCCAGCAGTTTAGGGTTCTGGGACAGGGACAACGAGAACACTGAAGCTTTCTTT. The encoded protein is CASSLGFWDRDNENTEAFF. The chain carries TRBV28 and TRBJ1-1; 9 bases line up with TRBD1. The V gene end was trimmed by 2 bases and the J gene end by 1 base; junction bases not matched to a gene: 14. The CDR3 runs to 19 residues. CDR1 and CDR2 from the germline V gene are MDHEN and SYDVKM.

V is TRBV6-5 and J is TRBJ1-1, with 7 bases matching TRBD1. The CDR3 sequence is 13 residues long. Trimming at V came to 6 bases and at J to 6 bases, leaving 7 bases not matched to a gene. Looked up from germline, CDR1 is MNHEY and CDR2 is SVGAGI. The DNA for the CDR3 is TGTGCCAGCAGCGGTAGGGGGCTCTCTGAAGCTTTCTTT. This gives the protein CASSGRGLSEAFF.

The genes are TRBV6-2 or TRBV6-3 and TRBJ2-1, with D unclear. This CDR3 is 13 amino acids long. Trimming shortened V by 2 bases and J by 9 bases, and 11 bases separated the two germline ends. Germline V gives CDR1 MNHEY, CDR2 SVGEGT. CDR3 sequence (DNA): TGTGCCAGCAGTTACCCGGGTCTGAGTGAGCAGTTCTTC. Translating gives CASSYPGLSEQFF.

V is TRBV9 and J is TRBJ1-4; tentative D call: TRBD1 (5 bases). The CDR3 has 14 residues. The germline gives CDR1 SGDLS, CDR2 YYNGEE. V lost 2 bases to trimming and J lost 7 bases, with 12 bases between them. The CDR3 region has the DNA TGTGCCAGCAGCGTGGGGGGACGAGGTGAAAAACTGTTTTTT. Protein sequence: CASSVGGRGEKLFF.

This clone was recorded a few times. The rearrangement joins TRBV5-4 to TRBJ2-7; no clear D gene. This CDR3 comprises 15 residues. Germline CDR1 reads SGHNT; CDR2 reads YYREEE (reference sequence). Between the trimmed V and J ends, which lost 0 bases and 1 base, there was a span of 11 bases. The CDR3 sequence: CASSLAASSSYEQYF. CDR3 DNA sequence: TGTGCCAGCAGCTTGGCTGCGTCTAGTTCCTACGAGCAGTACTTC. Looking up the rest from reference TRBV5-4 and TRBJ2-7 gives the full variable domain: ETGVTQSPTHLIKTRGQQVTLRCSSQSGHNTVSWYQQALGQGPQFIFQYYREEENGRGNFPPRFSGLQFPNYSSELNVNALELDDSALYLCASSLAASSSYEQYFGPGTRLTVT.

Written as DNA, the CDR3 is TGCAGCGTTGTTCTAGCGGGGATCACCAAACCTTACGAGCAGTACTTC. It yields the protein CSVVLAGITKPYEQYF. The chain joins TRBV29-1 to TRBJ2-7, with 9 bases identical to TRBD2. The germline V gene encodes CDR1 SQVTM and CDR2 ANQGSEA. This CDR3 region has 16 residues. V dropped 4 bases and J dropped 4; count of bases not matched to a gene: 14.

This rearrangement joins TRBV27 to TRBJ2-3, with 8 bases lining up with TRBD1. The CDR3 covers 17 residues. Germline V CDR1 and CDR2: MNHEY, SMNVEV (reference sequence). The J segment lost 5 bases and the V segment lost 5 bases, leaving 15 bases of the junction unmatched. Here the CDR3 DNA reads TGTGCCAGCAGTGGCTCACAGGGGGAGGCAGCAGTAGATACGCAGTATTTT. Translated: CASSGSQGEAAVDTQYF.

The CDR3 nucleotides are TGTGCCAGTAGTATTTTTTCGAGCTCCTACGAGCAGTACTTC. Amino acid sequence: CASSIFSSSYEQYF. The V call is TRBV19, the J call TRBJ2-7; D call uncertain. Germline lookup yields CDR1 LNHDA and CDR2 SQIVND (reference sequence). Trimming left V 3 bases short and J 0 bases short, with 9 bases between. The CDR3 length is 14 residues.

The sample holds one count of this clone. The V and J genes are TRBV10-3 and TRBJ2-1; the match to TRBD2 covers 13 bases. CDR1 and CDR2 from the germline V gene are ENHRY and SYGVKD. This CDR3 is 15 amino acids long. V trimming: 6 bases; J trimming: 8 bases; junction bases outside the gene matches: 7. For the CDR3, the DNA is TGTGCCATCAGCGCCGGACTAGCGGGAGTCGATGAGCAGTTCTTC. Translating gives CAISAGLAGVDEQFF.

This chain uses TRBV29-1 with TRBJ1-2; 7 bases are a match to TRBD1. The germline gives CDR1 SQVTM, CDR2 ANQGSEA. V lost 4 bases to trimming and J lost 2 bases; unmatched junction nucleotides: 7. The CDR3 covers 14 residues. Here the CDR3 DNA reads TGCAGCGTTGTGGGGGTGACAGGGAACTATGGCTACACCTTC. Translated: CSVVGVTGNYGYTF.

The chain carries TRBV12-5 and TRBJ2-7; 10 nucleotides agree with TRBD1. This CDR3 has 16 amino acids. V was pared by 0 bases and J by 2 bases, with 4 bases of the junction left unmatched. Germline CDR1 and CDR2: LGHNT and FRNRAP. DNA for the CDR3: TGTGCTAGTGGTTTGGTACTGGGGACAGGGGCCTACGAGCAGTACTTC. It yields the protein CASGLVLGTGAYEQYF.

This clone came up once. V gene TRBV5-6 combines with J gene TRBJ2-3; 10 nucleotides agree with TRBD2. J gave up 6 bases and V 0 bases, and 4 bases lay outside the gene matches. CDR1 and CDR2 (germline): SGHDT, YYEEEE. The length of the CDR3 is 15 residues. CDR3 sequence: CASSLERGGEDTQYF. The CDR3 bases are TGTGCCAGCAGCTTGGAGCGGGGGGGTGAGGATACGCAGTATTTT.

As DNA, the CDR3 is TGTGCCAGCAGTGAACGAAGTGGGGCCCTCACTACAGATACGCAGTATTTT. This encodes CASSERSGALTTDTQYF. The chain couples TRBV2 to TRBJ2-3; possibly TRBD1 for D (5 bases). CDR3 length: 17 residues. Germline V CDR1 and CDR2: SNHLY, FYNNEI. The V end was cut by 2 bases, the J end by 3 bases, with 18 bases between.

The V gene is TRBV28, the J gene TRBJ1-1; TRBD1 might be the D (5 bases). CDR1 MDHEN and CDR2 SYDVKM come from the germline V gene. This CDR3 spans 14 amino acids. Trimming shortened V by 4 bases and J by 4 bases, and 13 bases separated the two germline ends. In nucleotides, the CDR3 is TGTGCCAGCAGTTCCCCGCAGGGTCGCACTGAAGCTTTCTTT. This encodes CASSSPQGRTEAFF.

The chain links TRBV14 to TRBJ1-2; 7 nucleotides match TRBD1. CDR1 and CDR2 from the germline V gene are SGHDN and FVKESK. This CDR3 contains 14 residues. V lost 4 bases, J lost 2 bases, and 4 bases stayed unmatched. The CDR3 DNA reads TGTGCCAGCAGCCCTTGGACAGGCAACTATGGCTACACCTTC. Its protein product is CASSPWTGNYGYTF.

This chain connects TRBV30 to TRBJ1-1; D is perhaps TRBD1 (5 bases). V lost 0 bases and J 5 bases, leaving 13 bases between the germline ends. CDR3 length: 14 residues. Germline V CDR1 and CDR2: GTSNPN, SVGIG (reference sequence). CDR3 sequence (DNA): TGTGCCTGGAGTGTACTTGGGGCCGGGACTGAAGCTTTCTTT. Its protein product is CAWSVLGAGTEAFF.

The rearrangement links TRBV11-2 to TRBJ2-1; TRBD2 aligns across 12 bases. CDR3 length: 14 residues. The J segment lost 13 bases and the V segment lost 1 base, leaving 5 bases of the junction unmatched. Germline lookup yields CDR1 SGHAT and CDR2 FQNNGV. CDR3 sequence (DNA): TGTGCCAGCAGCTTAGCCCAACTAGCGGGAGGACAGTTCTTC. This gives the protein CASSLAQLAGGQFF.

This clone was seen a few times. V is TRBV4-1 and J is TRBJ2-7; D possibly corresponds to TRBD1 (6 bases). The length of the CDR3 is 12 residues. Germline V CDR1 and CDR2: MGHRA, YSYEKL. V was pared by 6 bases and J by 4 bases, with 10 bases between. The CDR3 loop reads CASSSQGYEQYF. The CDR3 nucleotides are TGCGCCAGCAGTTCACAGGGATACGAGCAGTACTTC.

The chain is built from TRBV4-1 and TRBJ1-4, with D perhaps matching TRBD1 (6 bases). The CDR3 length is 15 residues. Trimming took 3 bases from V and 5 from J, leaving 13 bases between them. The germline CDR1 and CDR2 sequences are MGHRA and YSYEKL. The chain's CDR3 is CASSQRGAYNEKLFF. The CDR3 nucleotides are TGCGCCAGCAGCCAGCGGGGGGCCTACAATGAAAAACTGTTTTTT.

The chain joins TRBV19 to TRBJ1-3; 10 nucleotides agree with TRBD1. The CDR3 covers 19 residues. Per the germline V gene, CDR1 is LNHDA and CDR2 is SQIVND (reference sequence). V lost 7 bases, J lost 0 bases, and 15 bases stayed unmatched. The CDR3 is CASTPIGGTGADSGNTIYF. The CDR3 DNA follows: TGTGCCAGTACCCCGATCGGAGGGACAGGGGCCGACTCTGGAAACACCATATATTTT.

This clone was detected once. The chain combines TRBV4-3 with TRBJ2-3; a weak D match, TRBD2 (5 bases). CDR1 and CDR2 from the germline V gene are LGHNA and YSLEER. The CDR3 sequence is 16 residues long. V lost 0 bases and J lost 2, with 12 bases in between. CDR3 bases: TGCGCCAGCAGCCAAGATAGGACTCAACTCACAGATACGCAGTATTTT. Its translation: CASSQDRTQLTDTQYF.